The sequence of this T cell receptor beta chain was determined in a study of blood T cell repertoires in COVID-19. Study-level information: The analysed material was cDNA or gDNA that came from T cells, B-cell-depleted T cells, or PBMCs.

The protocol was immunoSEQ multiplex PCR, while the TCRdb copy is restricted to in-frame clones and leaves out a portion. The sample lists fewer than 400,000 clones; approximately 84% were seen once. Trimming stripped 4 bases from V and 4 bases from J, with 14 bases between. Germline CDR1 and CDR2: LGHDT and YNNKEL (reference sequence). This CDR3 is 14 amino acids long. The source of this sequence is a man aged 30 to 39 who had recovered from COVID-19. Sequencing input: PBMCs or T cells enriched from blood (not recorded which). The gene calls are TRBV3-1 (or the pseudogene TRBV3-2) and TRBJ2-7; D possibly corresponds to TRBD1 (5 bases). In DNA form, the CDR3 reads TGTGCCAGCAGCCCGTGGGGCAATGGTTACGAGCAGTACTTC. It encodes CASSPWGNGYEQYF.